This entry lists 2 T cell receptor beta chains sequenced from one sample in a study of T cell changes during pregnancy in multiple sclerosis. The repertoire was sequenced with immunoSEQ multiplex PCR; TCRdb's copy has only in-frame clones and lacks some. Altogether about 43,000 clones are present, approximately 90% being singletons, with the ten largest covering more than 1.4%. Sequencing was performed on PBMCs (not recorded whether the cells were cultured). The receptors here all came from a female donor with multiple sclerosis, enrolled in a pregnancy study.

The genes are TRBV19 and TRBJ2-7, with 9 positions matching TRBD1. The germline V gene encodes CDR1 LNHDA and CDR2 SQIVND (reference sequence). CDR3 size: 14 residues. The ends lost 4 bases at V and 7 bases at J; junction bases unmatched: 8. The CDR3 protein is CASSSGTGSWEQYF. CDR3 in DNA: TGTGCCAGTAGTAGCGGGACAGGGTCTTGGGAGCAGTACTTC.

The chain carries TRBV4-3 and TRBJ2-1; 9 bases map to TRBD2. CDR1 is LGHNA, CDR2 YSLEER, per germline. J was trimmed by 7 bases and V by 0 bases; bases with no gene match: 13. This CDR3 is built from 18 residues. This CDR3 is CASSQDGGGSGSRNEQFF. As DNA, the CDR3 is TGCGCCAGCAGCCAAGATGGGGGCGGTAGCGGGAGTCGAAATGAGCAGTTCTTC.